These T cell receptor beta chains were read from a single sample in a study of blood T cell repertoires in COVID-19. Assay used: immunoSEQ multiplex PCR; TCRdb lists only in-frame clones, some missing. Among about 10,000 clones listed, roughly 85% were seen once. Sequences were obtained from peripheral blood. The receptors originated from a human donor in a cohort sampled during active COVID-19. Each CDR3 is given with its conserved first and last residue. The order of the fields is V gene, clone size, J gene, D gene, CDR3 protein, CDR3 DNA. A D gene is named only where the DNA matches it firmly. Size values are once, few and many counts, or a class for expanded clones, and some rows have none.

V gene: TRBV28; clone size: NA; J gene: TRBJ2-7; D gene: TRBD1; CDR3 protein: CASTGDRGSYEQYF; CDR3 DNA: TGTGCCAGCACAGGGGACAGGGGGTCCTACGAGCAGTACTTC
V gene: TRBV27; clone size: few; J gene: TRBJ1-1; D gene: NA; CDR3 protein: CASSLSEQGNTEAFF; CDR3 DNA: TGTGCCAGCAGTTTATCGGAACAGGGGAACACTGAAGCTTTCTTT
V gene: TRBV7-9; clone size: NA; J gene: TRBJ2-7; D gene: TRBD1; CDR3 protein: CASSYDRVPSYEQYF; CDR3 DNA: TGTGCCAGCAGCTACGACAGGGTGCCCTCCTACGAGCAGTACTTC
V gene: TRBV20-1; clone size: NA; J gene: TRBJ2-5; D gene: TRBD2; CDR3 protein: CSASLTSGQETQYF; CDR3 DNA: TGCAGTGCTAGTCTGACTAGCGGTCAAGAGACCCAGTACTTC
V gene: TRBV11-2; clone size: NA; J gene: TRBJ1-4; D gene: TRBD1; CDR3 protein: CASSLGTGSEKLFF; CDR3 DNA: TGTGCCAGCAGCTTAGGGACAGGGAGTGAAAAACTGTTTTTT
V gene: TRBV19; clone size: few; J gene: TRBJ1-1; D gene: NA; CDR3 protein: CASSIRGTEAFF; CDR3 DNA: TGTGCCAGTAGTATAAGGGGCACTGAAGCTTTCTTT
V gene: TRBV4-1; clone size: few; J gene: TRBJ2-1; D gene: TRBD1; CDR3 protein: CASSARQGPAEFF; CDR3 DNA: TGCGCCAGCAGCGCGAGACAGGGGCCCGCCGAGTTCTTC
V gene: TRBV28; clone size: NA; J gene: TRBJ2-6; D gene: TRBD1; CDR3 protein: CASSQGDRGVAGANVLTF; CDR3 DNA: TGTGCCAGCAGTCAGGGGGACAGGGGGGTTGCTGGGGCCAACGTCCTGACTTTC
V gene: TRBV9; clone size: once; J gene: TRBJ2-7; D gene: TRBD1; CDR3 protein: CASSEGTGVYEQYF; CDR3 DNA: TGTGCCAGCAGCGAGGGGACAGGGGTCTACGAGCAGTACTTC
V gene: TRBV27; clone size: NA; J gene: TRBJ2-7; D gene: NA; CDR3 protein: CASSSTSYEQYF; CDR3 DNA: TGTGCCAGCAGTTCCACTTCCTACGAGCAGTACTTC
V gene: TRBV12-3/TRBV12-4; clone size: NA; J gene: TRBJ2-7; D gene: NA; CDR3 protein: CASSLNEEQYF; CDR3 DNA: TGTGCCAGCAGTTTAAACGAGGAGCAGTACTTC
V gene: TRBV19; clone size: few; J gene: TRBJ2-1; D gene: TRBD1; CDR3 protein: CASERTGIYNEQFF; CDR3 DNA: TGTGCCAGCGAGAGGACAGGGATTTACAATGAGCAGTTCTTC
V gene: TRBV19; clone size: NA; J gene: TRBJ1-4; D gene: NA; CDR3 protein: CASSMTVAEKLFF; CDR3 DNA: TGTGCCAGTAGTATGACAGTAGCTGAAAAACTGTTTTTT
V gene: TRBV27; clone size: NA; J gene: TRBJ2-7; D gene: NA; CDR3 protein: CASSSEEWREQYF; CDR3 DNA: TGTGCCAGCAGTTCCGAGGAATGGAGGGAGCAGTACTTC
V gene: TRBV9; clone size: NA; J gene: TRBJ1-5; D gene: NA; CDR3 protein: CASSAGGGVRPQHF; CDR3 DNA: TGTGCCAGCAGCGCCGGGGGGGGCGTGCGGCCCCAGCATTTT
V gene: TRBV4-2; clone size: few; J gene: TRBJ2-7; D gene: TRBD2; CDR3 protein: CASSQESGLATYEQYF; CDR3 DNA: TGTGCCAGCAGCCAAGAATCGGGACTAGCGACCTACGAGCAGTACTTC
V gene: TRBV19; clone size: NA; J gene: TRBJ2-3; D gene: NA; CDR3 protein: CASTSSDTQYF; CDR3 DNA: TGTGCCAGTACCTCGTCTGATACGCAGTATTTT
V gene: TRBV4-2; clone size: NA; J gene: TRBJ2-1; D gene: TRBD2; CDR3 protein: CASSQDWTSDYNEQFF; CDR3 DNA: TGTGCCAGCAGCCAAGACTGGACTAGCGATTACAATGAGCAGTTCTTC
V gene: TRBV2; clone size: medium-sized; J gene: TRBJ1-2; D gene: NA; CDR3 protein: CARMSGTNYGYTF; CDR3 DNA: TGTGCCAGAATGAGCGGAACTAACTATGGCTACACCTTC
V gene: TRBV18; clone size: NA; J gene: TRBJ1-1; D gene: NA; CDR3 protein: CASSPGVKVGAFF; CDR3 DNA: TGTGCCAGCTCACCCGGAGTTAAGGTCGGAGCTTTCTTT
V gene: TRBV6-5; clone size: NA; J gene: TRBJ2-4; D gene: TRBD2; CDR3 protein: CASSYVTSMNIQYF; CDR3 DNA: TGTGCCAGCAGCTACGTGACTAGCATGAACATTCAGTACTTC
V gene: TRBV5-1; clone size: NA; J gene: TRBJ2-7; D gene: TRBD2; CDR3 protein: CASSLDWTSGSYEQYF; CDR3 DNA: TGCGCCAGCAGCTTAGATTGGACTAGCGGGAGCTACGAGCAGTACTTC
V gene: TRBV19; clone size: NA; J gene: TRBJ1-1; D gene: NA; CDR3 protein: CASSRIRGSDTEAFF; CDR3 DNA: TGTGCCAGTAGTAGGATAAGGGGCTCGGACACTGAAGCTTTCTTT
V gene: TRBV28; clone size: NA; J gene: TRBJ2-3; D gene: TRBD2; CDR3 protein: CASSLRSGGTDTQYF; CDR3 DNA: TGTGCCAGCAGTTTAAGAAGCGGGGGGACAGATACGCAGTATTTT
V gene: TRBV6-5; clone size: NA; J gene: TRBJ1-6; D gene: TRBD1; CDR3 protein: CASRTGGGGESPLHF; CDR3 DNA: TGTGCCAGCCGGACAGGGGGCGGAGGAGAATCACCCCTCCACTTT
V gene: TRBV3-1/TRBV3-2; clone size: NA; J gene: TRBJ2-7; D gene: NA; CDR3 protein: CASSFGQGGEQYF; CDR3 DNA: TGTGCCAGCAGCTTTGGGCAGGGGGGCGAGCAGTACTTC
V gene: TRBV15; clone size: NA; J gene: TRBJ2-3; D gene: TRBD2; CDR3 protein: CATSPRGADTQYF; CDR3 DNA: TGTGCCACCAGCCCCCGGGGGGCAGATACGCAGTATTTT
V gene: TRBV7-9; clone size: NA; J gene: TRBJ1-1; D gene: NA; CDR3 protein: CASSMGGMVAFF; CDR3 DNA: TGTGCCAGCAGCATGGGAGGGATGGTGGCTTTCTTT
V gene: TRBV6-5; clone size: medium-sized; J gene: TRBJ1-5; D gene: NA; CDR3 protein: CASSNPGERQPQHF; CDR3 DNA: TGTGCCAGCAGTAATCCAGGGGAGAGGCAGCCCCAGCATTTT
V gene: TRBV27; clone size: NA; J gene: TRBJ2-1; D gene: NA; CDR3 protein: CASSLFLATWDNEQFF; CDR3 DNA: TGTGCCAGCAGTTTATTCCTAGCGACATGGGACAATGAGCAGTTCTTC
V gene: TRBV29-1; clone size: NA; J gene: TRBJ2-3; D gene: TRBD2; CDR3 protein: CSVGATSVRADTQYF; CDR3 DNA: TGCAGCGTTGGGGCCACTAGCGTTCGCGCAGATACGCAGTATTTT
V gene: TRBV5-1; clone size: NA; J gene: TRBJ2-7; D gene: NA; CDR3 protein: CASSFSPTESYEQYF; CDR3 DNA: TGCGCCAGCAGCTTCTCCCCGACTGAGTCCTACGAGCAGTACTTC
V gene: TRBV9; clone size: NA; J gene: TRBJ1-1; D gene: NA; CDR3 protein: CASSPWTPEAFF; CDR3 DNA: TGTGCCAGCAGCCCCTGGACACCTGAAGCTTTCTTT
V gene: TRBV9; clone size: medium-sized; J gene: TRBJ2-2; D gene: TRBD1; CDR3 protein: CASSVRRQGANTGELFF; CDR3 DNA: TGTGCCAGCAGCGTAAGGAGACAGGGGGCGAACACCGGGGAGCTGTTTTTT
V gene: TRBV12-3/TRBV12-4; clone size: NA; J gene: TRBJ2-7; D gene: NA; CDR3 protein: CASSPYNSYEQYF; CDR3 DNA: TGTGCCAGCAGCCCTTATAACTCCTACGAGCAGTACTTC
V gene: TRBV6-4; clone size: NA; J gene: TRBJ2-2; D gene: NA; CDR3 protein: CASSAGNTGELFF; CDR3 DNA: TGTGCCAGCAGTGCAGGGAACACCGGGGAGCTGTTTTTT
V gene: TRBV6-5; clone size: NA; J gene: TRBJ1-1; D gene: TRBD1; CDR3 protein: CASSYTGQGAEAFF; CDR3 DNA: TGTGCCAGCAGTTACACTGGACAGGGGGCTGAAGCTTTCTTT
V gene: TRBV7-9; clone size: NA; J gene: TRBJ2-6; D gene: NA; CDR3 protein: CASSLVDDRKYSGANVLTF; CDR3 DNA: TGTGCCAGCAGCTTAGTCGACGACAGGAAATACTCTGGGGCCAACGTCCTGACTTTC
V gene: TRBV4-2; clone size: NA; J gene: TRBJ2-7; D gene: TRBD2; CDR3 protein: CASSQGTSGSVDEQYF; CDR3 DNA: TGTGCCAGCAGCCAAGGGACTAGCGGGAGTGTCGACGAGCAGTACTTC
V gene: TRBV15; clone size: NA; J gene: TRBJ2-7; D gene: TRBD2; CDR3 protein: CATSFRTSGLSYEQYF; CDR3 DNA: TGTGCCACCAGCTTCCGTACTAGCGGACTTTCCTACGAGCAGTACTTC
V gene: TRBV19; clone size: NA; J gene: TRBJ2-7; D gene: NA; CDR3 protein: CASSIEGSLYEQYF; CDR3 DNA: TGTGCCAGTAGTATCGAGGGATCCCTCTACGAGCAGTACTTC
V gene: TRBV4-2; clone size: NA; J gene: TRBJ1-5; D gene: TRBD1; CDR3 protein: CASSQAQGQNQPQHF; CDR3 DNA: TGTGCCAGCAGCCAGGCACAGGGGCAGAATCAGCCCCAGCATTTT
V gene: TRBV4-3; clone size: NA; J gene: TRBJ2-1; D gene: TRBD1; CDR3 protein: CASSQGTGRHNEQFF; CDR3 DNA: TGCGCCAGCAGCCAAGGGACAGGGAGACACAATGAGCAGTTCTTC
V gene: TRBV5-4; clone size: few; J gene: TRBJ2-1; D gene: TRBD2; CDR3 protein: CASSTGTSGRNEQFF; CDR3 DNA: TGTGCCAGCAGCACCGGGACTAGCGGGAGGAATGAGCAGTTCTTC
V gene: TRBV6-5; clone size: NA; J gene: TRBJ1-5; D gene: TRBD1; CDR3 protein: CASSSTTGFNQPQHF; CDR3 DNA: TGTGCCAGCAGTTCCACGACAGGGTTCAATCAGCCCCAGCATTTT
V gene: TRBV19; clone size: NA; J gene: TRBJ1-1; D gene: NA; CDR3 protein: CASSMLTGNTEAFF; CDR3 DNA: TGTGCCAGTAGTATGCTGACAGGCAACACTGAAGCTTTCTTT
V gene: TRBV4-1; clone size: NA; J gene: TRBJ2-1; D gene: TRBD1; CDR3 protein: CASSQELGQGAYNEQFF; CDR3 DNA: TGCGCCAGCAGCCAAGAGTTAGGACAGGGGGCTTACAATGAGCAGTTCTTC
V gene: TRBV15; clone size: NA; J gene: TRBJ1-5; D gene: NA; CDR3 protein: CATSRDSGGWQPQHF; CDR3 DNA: TGTGCCACCAGCAGAGATTCGGGGGGCTGGCAGCCCCAGCATTTT